This T cell receptor beta chain was recovered during a study of blood T cells in healthy people across ages. As for the study in general: Per two T cells, template switching captured roughly one barcoded beta molecule. Study findings and constraints: Shifts in expanded clonotypes may have been confounded by donor CMV status, which was unknown.

This clonotype was observed a few times. What it binds is unknown. The authors ran a second PCR of 7 to 11 cycles using a sample-barcoded 5' primer and a J-beta primer mix. TCRdb processed the 5' RACE reads anew with MiXCR; each CDR3 protein has one entry. The sample yields about 640,000 distinct CDR3 sequences, 58% seen once. Germline CDR1 is SGHRS and CDR2 is YFSETQ. The CDR3 is 12 residues long. V shed 2 bases and J shed 8 bases, with 8 bases lying between them. This clonotype was obtained from a man between 60 and 75 years old in good health. The genes are TRBV5-1 and TRBJ2-1; the D gene could be TRBD1 or TRBD2 (5 bases each). Sequencing used blood. This CDR3 reads CASSFVGDEQFF. CDR3 nucleotide sequence: TGCGCCAGCAGCTTTGTGGGGGATGAGCAGTTCTTC.